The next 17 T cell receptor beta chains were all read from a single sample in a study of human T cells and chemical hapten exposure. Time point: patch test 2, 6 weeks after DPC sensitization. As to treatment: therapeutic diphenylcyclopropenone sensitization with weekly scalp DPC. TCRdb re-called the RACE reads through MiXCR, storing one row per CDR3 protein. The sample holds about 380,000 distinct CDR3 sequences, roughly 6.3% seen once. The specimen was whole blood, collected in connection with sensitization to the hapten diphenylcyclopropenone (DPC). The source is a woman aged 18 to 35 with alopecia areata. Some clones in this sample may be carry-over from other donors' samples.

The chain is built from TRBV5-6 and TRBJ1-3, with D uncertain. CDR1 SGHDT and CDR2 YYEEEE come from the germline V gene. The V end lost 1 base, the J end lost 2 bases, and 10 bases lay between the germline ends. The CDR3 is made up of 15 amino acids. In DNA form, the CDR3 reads TGTGCCAGCAGCTTGCCGGCGGAGGCTGGAAACACCATATATTTT. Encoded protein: CASSLPAEAGNTIYF.

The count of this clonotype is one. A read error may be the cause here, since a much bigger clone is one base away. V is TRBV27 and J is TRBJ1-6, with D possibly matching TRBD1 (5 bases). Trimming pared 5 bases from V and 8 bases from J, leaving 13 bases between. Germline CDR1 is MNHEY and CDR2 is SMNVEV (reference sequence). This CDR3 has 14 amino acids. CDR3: CASSPRDVYSPLHF. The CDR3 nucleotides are TGTGCCAGCAGTCCCAGGGACGTATATTCACCCCTCCACTTT.

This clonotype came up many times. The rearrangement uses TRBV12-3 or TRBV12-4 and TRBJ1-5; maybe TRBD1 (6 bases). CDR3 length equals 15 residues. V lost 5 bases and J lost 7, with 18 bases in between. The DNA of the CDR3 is TGTGCCAGCAGTCCGTACAGGGATCGGTACCAGCCCCAGCATTTT. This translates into CASSPYRDRYQPQHF.

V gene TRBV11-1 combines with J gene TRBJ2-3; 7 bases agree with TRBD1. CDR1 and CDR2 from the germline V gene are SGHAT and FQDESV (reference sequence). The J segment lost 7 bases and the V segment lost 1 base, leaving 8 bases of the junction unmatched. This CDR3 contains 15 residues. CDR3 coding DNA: TGTGCCAGCAGCTTAGTCGGGACAGACGATAATACGCAGTATTTT. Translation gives CASSLVGTDDNTQYF.

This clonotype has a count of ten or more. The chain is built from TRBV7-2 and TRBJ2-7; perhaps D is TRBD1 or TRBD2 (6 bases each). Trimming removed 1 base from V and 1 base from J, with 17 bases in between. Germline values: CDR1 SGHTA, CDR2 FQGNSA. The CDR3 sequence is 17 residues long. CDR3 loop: CASSLEGGRPVSYEQYF. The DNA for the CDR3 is TGTGCCAGCAGCTTAGAGGGGGGCCGCCCGGTGTCCTACGAGCAGTACTTC.

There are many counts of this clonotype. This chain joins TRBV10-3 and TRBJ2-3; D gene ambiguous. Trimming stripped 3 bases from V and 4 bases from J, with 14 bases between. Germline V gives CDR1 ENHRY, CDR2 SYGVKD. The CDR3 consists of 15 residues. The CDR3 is CAISDSGRRADTQYF. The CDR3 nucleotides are TGTGCCATCAGTGACTCGGGCAGGCGCGCAGATACGCAGTATTTT.

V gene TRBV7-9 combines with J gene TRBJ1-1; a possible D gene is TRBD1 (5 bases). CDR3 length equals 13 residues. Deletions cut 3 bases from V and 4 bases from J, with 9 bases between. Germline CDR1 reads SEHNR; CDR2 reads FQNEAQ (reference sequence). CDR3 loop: CASSFWGSTEAFF. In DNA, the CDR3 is TGTGCCAGCAGCTTTTGGGGGAGCACTGAAGCTTTCTTT. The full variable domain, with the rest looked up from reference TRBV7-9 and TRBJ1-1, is DTGVSQNPRHKITKRGQNVTFRCDPISEHNRLYWYRQTLGQGPEFLTYFQNEAQLEKSRLLSDRFSAERPKGSFSTLEIQRTEQGDSAMYLCASSFWGSTEAFFGQGTRLTVV.

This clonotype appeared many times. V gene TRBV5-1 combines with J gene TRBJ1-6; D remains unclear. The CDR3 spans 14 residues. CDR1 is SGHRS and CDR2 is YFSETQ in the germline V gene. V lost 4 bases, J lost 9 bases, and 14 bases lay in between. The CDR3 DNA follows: TGCGCCAGCAGCGGCAGAGAGAACGGTTCACCCCTCCACTTT. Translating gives CASSGRENGSPLHF. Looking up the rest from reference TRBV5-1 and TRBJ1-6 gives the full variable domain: KAGVTQTPRYLIKTRGQQVTLSCSPISGHRSVSWYQQTPGQGLQFLFEYFSETQRNKGNFPGRFSGRQFSNSRSEMNVSTLELGDSALYLCASSGRENGSPLHFGNGTRLTVT.

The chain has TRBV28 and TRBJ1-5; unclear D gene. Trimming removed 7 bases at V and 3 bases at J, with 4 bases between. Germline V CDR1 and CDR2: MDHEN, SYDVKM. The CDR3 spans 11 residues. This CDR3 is CASMSNQPQHF. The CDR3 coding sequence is TGTGCCAGCATGTCCAATCAGCCCCAGCATTTT.

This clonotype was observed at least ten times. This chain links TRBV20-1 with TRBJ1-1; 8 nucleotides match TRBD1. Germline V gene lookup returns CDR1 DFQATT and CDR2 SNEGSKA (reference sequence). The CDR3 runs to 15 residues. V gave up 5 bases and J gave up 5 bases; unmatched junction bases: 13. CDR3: CSAGGVDRGKTEAFF. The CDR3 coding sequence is TGCAGTGCTGGAGGGGTCGACAGGGGAAAAACTGAAGCTTTCTTT.

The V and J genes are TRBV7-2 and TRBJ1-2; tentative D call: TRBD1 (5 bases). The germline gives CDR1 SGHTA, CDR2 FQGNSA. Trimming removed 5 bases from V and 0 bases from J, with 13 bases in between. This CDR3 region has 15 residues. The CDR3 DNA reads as TGTGCCAGCAGCCCCGACAGACGAGCTAACTATGGCTACACCTTC. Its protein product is CASSPDRRANYGYTF.

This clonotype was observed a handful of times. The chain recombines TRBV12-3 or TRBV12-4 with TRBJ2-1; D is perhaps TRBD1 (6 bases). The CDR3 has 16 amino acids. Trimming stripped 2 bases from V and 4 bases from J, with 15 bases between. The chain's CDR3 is CASSLSPMGAYNEQFF. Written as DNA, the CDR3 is TGTGCCAGCAGTTTATCGCCAATGGGGGCTTACAATGAGCAGTTCTTC.

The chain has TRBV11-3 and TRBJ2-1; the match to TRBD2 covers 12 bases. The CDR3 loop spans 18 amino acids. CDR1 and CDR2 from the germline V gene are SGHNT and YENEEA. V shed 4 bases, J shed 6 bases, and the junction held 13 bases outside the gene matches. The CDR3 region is CASSSGLAGSLGGNEQFF. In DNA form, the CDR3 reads TGTGCCAGCAGCTCCGGACTAGCGGGGTCCCTCGGGGGCAATGAGCAGTTCTTC.

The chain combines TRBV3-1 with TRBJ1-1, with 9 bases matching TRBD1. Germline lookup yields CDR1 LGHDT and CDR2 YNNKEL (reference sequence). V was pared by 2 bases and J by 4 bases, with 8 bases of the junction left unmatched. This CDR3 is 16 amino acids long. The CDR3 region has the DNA TGTGCCAGCAGCCAACGGACAGGGGCCCCCAGCACTGAAGCTTTCTTT. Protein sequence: CASSQRTGAPSTEAFF.

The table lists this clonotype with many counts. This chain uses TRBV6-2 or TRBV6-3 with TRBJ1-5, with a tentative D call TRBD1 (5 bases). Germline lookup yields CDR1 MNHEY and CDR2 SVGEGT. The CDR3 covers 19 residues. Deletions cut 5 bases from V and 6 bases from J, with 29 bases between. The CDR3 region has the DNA TGTGCCAGCAGTGCGTTAATGACTGGGGCAGGGAAGGAATTTCAGCCCCAGCATTTT. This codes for CASSALMTGAGKEFQPQHF.

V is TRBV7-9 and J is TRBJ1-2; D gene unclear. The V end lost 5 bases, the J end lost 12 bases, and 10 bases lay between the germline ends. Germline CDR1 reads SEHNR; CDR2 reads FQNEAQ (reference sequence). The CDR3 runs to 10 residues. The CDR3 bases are TGTGCCAGCAGCCCGGGAGATAACACCTTC. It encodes CASSPGDNTF.

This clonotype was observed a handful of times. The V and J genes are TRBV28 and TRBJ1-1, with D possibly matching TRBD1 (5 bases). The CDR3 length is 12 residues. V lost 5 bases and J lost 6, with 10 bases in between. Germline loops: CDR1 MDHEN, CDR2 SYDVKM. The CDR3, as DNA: TGTGCCAGCAGTCCAGGGAATGCTGAAGCTTTCTTT. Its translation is CASSPGNAEAFF.